What follows are 18 T cell receptor beta chains derived from one specimen sequenced in a study of human T cells and chemical hapten exposure. MiXCR was run by TCRdb on the RACE reads, yielding one entry per CDR3 protein. The table has around 130,000 distinct CDR3 sequences, about 9% seen once. Time point denoted: healthy volunteer bleed at 2 weeks. From whole blood left unfractionated, total RNA was extracted. Sequencing input: whole blood. The receptor set was obtained from a male donor in good health. Some clones in this sample may be carry-over from other donors' samples.

Many counts were recorded for this clonotype. The J gene is TRBJ2-1, the V gene TRBV6-4; D might be TRBD2 (7 bases). Deletions cut 0 bases from V and 5 bases from J, with 35 bases between. CDR3 length: 23 residues. The germline V gene encodes CDR1 MRHNA and CDR2 SNTAGT. The CDR3 DNA sequence: TGTGCCAGCAGTGACTCATGTTGGGTGATACTCCGTAGGGGGGGGAGTGGGCACAATGAGCAGTTCTTC. Its translation: CASSDSCWVILRRGGSGHNEQFF.

The sample holds many counts of this clonotype. The rearrangement links TRBV7-8 to TRBJ2-7; TRBD2 aligns across 9 bases. The length of the CDR3 is 15 residues. V shed 5 bases and J 6 bases; nucleotides not matched to a gene: 11. Germline V gene lookup returns CDR1 SGHVS and CDR2 FQNEAQ. CDR3 DNA: TGTGCCAGCAGCGAACTAGCGGGCGCCTCGGCCGAGCAGTACTTC. It translates to CASSELAGASAEQYF.

The chain employs TRBV5-5 and TRBJ1-5; tentatively, D is TRBD1 (5 bases). CDR1 is SGHKS and CDR2 is YYEKEE in the germline V gene (reference sequence). Trimming removed 0 bases at V and 7 bases at J, with 11 bases between. The CDR3 length is 14 residues. Here the CDR3 reads CASSLVGGAQPQHF. The CDR3 DNA sequence: TGTGCCAGCAGCTTGGTGGGGGGAGCCCAGCCCCAGCATTTT.

This clonotype was counted a few times. This chain joins TRBV5-1 and TRBJ2-3; possibly TRBD2 for D (5 bases). Germline V lookup: CDR1 SGHRS, CDR2 YFSETQ. There are 14 residues in the CDR3. Between the trimmed V and J ends, which lost 2 bases and 5 bases, there was a span of 12 bases. The DNA for the CDR3 is TGCGCCAGCAGCTTTGGGTCTCGGGGAGATACGCAGTATTTT. Translating gives CASSFGSRGDTQYF.

The chain links TRBV5-1 to TRBJ2-1; a possible D gene is TRBD2 (7 bases). Trimming left V 4 bases short and J 7 bases short, with 21 bases between. The germline CDR1 and CDR2 sequences are SGHRS and YFSETQ. This CDR3 has 16 amino acids. The chain's CDR3 is CASSLTGNREGNEQFF. CDR3 nucleotide sequence: TGCGCCAGCAGCCTGACGGGAAACAGGGAGGGAAATGAGCAGTTCTTC.

V usage is TRBV4-1 and J usage is TRBJ2-3; a possible D gene is TRBD2 (5 bases). Germline CDR1 and CDR2: MGHRA and YSYEKL. V lost 4 bases to trimming and J lost 4 bases, with 21 bases between them. This CDR3 has 17 residues. CDR3 residues: CASSPHETGMRADTQYF. The CDR3 DNA reads TGCGCCAGCAGCCCTCATGAGACTGGAATGAGGGCAGATACGCAGTATTTT.

This clonotype was seen repeatedly, ten times or more. This chain connects TRBV10-3 to TRBJ2-7; TRBD2 matches 8 bases. Trimming at V came to 0 bases and at J to 0 bases, leaving 4 bases not matched to a gene. The CDR3 consists of 16 residues. CDR1 is ENHRY, CDR2 SYGVKD, per germline. Here the CDR3 reads CAISESWGTSSYEQYF. The DNA for the CDR3 is TGTGCCATCAGTGAGTCGTGGGGGACTAGCTCCTACGAGCAGTACTTC.

DNA of the CDR3: TGTGCCAGCAGGAATAGAGGGGACACTGAAGCTTTCTTT. Residues: CASRNRGDTEAFF. The chain is built from TRBV6-5 and TRBJ1-1; weak D call: TRBD1 (5 bases). Germline V gene lookup returns CDR1 MNHEY and CDR2 SVGAGI. Trimming cost V 6 bases and J 3 bases, with 11 bases left between them. The CDR3 covers 13 residues.

The sample holds a few counts of this clonotype. The V and J genes are TRBV4-2 and TRBJ2-3; D remains ambiguous. V was cut by 1 base and J by 4 bases, with 18 bases left in between. The length of the CDR3 is 17 residues. Per the germline V gene, CDR1 is LGHNA and CDR2 is YNFKEQ. The CDR3 loop reads CASSQGVGPRVPDTQYF. DNA for the CDR3: TGTGCCAGCAGCCAAGGAGTAGGACCAAGGGTCCCAGATACGCAGTATTTT.

The chain employs TRBV7-3 and TRBJ2-1, with 14 bases matching TRBD2. This CDR3 is 16 amino acids long. CDR1 SGHTA and CDR2 FQGTGA come from the germline V gene. The ends lost 5 bases at V and 10 bases at J; junction bases unmatched: 10. The DNA for the CDR3 is TGTGCCAGCAGCCCGGCCGGGACTAGCGGGGGAGGAGAGCAGTTCTTC. This gives the protein CASSPAGTSGGGEQFF.

The chain joins TRBV11-2 to TRBJ1-1; no clear D. Trimming pared 0 bases from V and 5 bases from J, leaving 10 bases between. The CDR3 is 14 amino acids. CDR1 SGHAT and CDR2 FQNNGV come from the germline V gene. The CDR3 spells CASSLDMLGTEAFF. In nucleotides, the CDR3 is TGTGCCAGCAGCTTAGACATGCTAGGAACTGAAGCTTTCTTT.

The CDR3 reads CASSLISPTDTQYF. CDR3 DNA sequence: TGTGCCAGCAGTTTAATAAGCCCCACAGATACGCAGTATTTT. This sequence joins TRBV27 and TRBJ2-3; no clear D gene. V was shortened by 2 bases and J by 2 bases, with 8 bases between the two germline ends. This CDR3 contains 14 residues. Per the germline V gene, CDR1 is MNHEY and CDR2 is SMNVEV (reference sequence).

This clonotype was counted many times. The chain is built from TRBV12-3 or TRBV12-4 and TRBJ2-7; the D is unclear. Trimming removed 5 bases at V and 2 bases at J, with 7 bases between. This CDR3 contains 12 residues. The CDR3 sequence is CASSSTAYEQYF. CDR3 nucleotide sequence: TGTGCCAGCAGTAGCACAGCCTACGAGCAGTACTTC.

A few counts support this clonotype. V is TRBV7-2 and J is TRBJ2-5; 12 bases line up with TRBD1. Germline-derived CDR1 and CDR2 are SGHTA and FQGNSA. The V and J ends lost 6 bases and 5 bases, in that order; junction bases with no gene match: 4. The CDR3 runs 14 residues. The CDR3 region has the DNA TGTGCCAGCAGTTCGGGACAGGGGGCGGAGACCCAGTACTTC. Residues: CASSSGQGAETQYF.

This clonotype showed up just a few times. CDR3 sequence (DNA): TGTGCCAGCAGCTTAGGACTAGCGGGTATCACCGGGGAGCTGTTTTTT. Encoded protein: CASSLGLAGITGELFF. The rearrangement links TRBV7-2 to TRBJ2-2; 10 positions match TRBD2. The V segment lost 1 base and the J segment 4 bases; nucleotides outside the gene matches: 3. Germline lookup yields CDR1 SGHTA and CDR2 FQGNSA. The CDR3 covers 16 residues.

This clonotype was detected ten times or more. The chain joins TRBV12-3 or TRBV12-4 to TRBJ2-2, with D unresolved. The V end was cut by 3 bases, the J end by 10 bases, with 9 bases between. The CDR3 length is 12 residues. The CDR3 DNA reads as TGTGCCAGCAGTTTCTGGCTCCCGGAGCTGTTTTTT. Translating gives CASSFWLPELFF.

This sequence joins TRBV7-2 and TRBJ2-3; TRBD1 matches at 9 bases. Germline trimming cut 5 bases from V and 3 bases from J; bases unmatched to any gene: 9. Germline values: CDR1 SGHTA, CDR2 FQGNSA. The CDR3 runs 16 residues. CDR3 coding DNA: TGTGCCAGCAGCCCTCATCTAGGACAGGGGACAGATACGCAGTATTTT. Protein sequence: CASSPHLGQGTDTQYF.

This sequence joins TRBV6-2 or TRBV6-3 and TRBJ1-5; D is possibly TRBD1 (5 bases). CDR3 length: 15 amino acids. From germline, CDR1 is MNHEY and CDR2 SVGEGT. Trimming removed 2 bases from V and 5 bases from J, with 13 bases in between. The CDR3 coding sequence is TGTGCCAGCAGTTACGACAAGGGGATGGATCAGCCCCAGCATTTT. This encodes CASSYDKGMDQPQHF.